This passage covers 32 T cell receptor beta chains from one sample sequenced in a study of cytomegalovirus exposure and HLA in healthy donors. The PCR employed 60 Vbeta primers together with 13 Jbeta primers. Profiled with immunoSEQ multiplex PCR; TCRdb holds only in-frame clones, not every one. The sample includes over 65,000 clones, roughly 80% seen only once; the top ten take around 7%. What was sequenced was PBMCs. The receptors come from a woman between 35 and 50 years old in good health and CMV-seronegative.

The rearrangement joins TRBV9 to TRBJ2-5; D gene unclear. Germline CDR1 SGDLS, CDR2 YYNGEE. The CDR3 has 16 amino acids. V lost 0 bases and J lost 0, with 12 bases in between. CDR3 sequence: CASSVGAVTYQETQYF. CDR3 DNA: TGTGCCAGCAGCGTAGGGGCTGTCACTTACCAAGAGACCCAGTACTTC.

The chain uses TRBV4-1 and TRBJ1-1, with D hard to call. V was cut by 0 bases and J by 0 bases, with 17 bases left in between. The CDR3 has 18 residues. Germline CDR1 MGHRA, CDR2 YSYEKL. CDR3 DNA: TGCGCCAGCAGCCAAGATGTGGCAGGTTTAGGTGTGAACACTGAAGCTTTCTTT. Residues: CASSQDVAGLGVNTEAFF.

The CDR3 sequence is CASSREGINTEAFF. CDR3 sequence (DNA): TGTGCCAGCTCACGTGAGGGTATCAACACTGAAGCTTTCTTT. The chain links TRBV18 to TRBJ1-1; D ambiguous. Germline V lookup: CDR1 KGHSH, CDR2 LQKENI. V was trimmed by 4 bases and J by 2 bases, leaving 11 bases between them. This CDR3 has 14 amino acids. The whole variable domain, filled in from reference TRBV18 and TRBJ1-1, reads NAGVMQNPRHLVRRRGQEARLRCSPMKGHSHVYWYRQLPEEGLKFMVYLQKENIIDESGMPKERFSAEFPKEGPSILRIQQVVRGDSAAYFCASSREGINTEAFFGQGTRLTVV.

This clone was observed a few times. This sequence joins TRBV10-3 and TRBJ2-5; TRBD1 matches 9 bases. Near its end, the DNA agrees better with TRBJ2-7, so the J call may be wrong. This CDR3 is 17 amino acids long. In germline, CDR1 is ENHRY, CDR2 SYGVKD. The CDR3 region has the DNA TGTGCCATCAGTAAGACTAGACAGGGGGATACTGCCTACGAGCAGTACTTC. It codes for CAISKTRQGDTAYEQYF.

As regards this clone: This same CDR3 is encoded by further DNA sequences in the sample. The rearrangement joins TRBV7-9 to TRBJ1-4, with D perhaps TRBD1 (6 bases). CDR1 is SEHNR, CDR2 FQNEAQ, per germline (reference sequence). The CDR3 has 15 amino acids. The V end lost 6 bases, the J end lost 4 bases, and 15 bases lay between the germline ends. CDR3 nucleotide sequence: TGTGCCAGCAGTCACATACAGGGAAATAATGAAAAACTGTTTTTT. Protein: CASSHIQGNNEKLFF. The full variable domain, with the rest looked up from reference TRBV7-9 and TRBJ1-4, is DTGVSQNPRHKITKRGQNVTFRCDPISEHNRLYWYRQTLGQGPEFLTYFQNEAQLEKSRLLSDRFSAERPKGSFSTLEIQRTEQGDSAMYLCASSHIQGNNEKLFFGSGTQLSVL.

V usage is TRBV7-2 and J usage is TRBJ1-4; unclear D gene. The CDR3 is 15 residues long. Germline V gene data show CDR1 as SGHTA and CDR2 as FQGNSA. Trimming stripped 5 bases from V and 5 bases from J, with 15 bases between. CDR3 amino acids: CASSQTGRGNEKLFF. The CDR3 DNA is TGTGCCAGCAGCCAAACCGGGAGAGGAAATGAAAAACTGTTTTTT.

This chain uses TRBV30 with TRBJ1-3; 7 nucleotides agree with TRBD1. With V trimmed by 0 bases and J by 2 bases, 4 bases remained unmatched. Per the germline V gene, CDR1 is GTSNPN and CDR2 is SVGIG (reference sequence). The CDR3 covers 15 residues. The CDR3 nucleotides are TGTGCCTGGAGTGTCCCCGACAGGGCTGGAAACACCATATATTTT. Translating gives CAWSVPDRAGNTIYF.

The chain carries TRBV5-4 and TRBJ1-6; 7 nucleotides match TRBD1. The CDR3 is 15 amino acids. Per the germline V gene, CDR1 is SGHNT and CDR2 is YYREEE (reference sequence). V shed 4 bases and J 4 bases; nucleotides not matched to a gene: 5. This CDR3 is CASSTDRLYNSPLHF. DNA for the CDR3: TGTGCCAGCAGCACGGACAGGCTTTATAATTCACCCCTCCACTTT.

This rearrangement joins TRBV6-1 to TRBJ2-1, with 11 bases identical to TRBD2. This CDR3 contains 15 residues. Trimming cost V 5 bases and J 6 bases; bases outside gene matches: 6. Germline V gene sequence: CDR1 MNHNS, CDR2 SASEGT. DNA for the CDR3: TGTGCCAGCAGTTCACTAGCGGGAGTCTCCAATGAGCAGTTCTTC. Amino acids: CASSSLAGVSNEQFF.

This clone showed up just once. This chain uses TRBV11-1 with TRBJ2-7; 11 bases map to TRBD2. With 3 bases clipped from V and 3 bases from J, the junction kept 7 bases outside the gene matches. The CDR3 runs 16 residues. Germline CDR1 is SGHAT and CDR2 is FQDESV (reference sequence). CDR3: CASSLVAGTSGYEQYF. DNA of the CDR3: TGTGCCAGCAGCTTGGTCGCCGGGACTAGCGGCTACGAGCAGTACTTC.

The J gene is TRBJ1-1, the V gene TRBV29-1; weak D call: TRBD1 (5 bases). The CDR3 is 15 residues long. The V end was cut by 6 bases, the J end by 1 base, with 18 bases between. Germline CDR1 and CDR2: SQVTM and ANQGSEA. Here the CDR3 DNA reads TGCAGCGTCTCACGGCCCACCGGGGGGAACACTGAAGCTTTCTTT. As protein: CSVSRPTGGNTEAFF.

CDR3 bases: TGCGCCAGCAGCCCAACCCGGGACAGGAGCTACGAGCAGTACTTC. Translated, it gives CASSPTRDRSYEQYF. This rearrangement joins TRBV5-1 to TRBJ2-7; the match to TRBD1 covers 8 bases. The V and J ends lost 4 bases and 3 bases, in that order; junction bases with no gene match: 9. The CDR3 has 15 amino acids. In germline, CDR1 is SGHRS, CDR2 YFSETQ. The whole variable domain, filled in from reference TRBV5-1 and TRBJ2-7, reads KAGVTQTPRYLIKTRGQQVTLSCSPISGHRSVSWYQQTPGQGLQFLFEYFSETQRNKGNFPGRFSGRQFSNSRSEMNVSTLELGDSALYLCASSPTRDRSYEQYFGPGTRLTVT.

The chain employs TRBV10-2 and TRBJ2-1, with 7 bases identical to TRBD2. Germline trimming cut 6 bases from V and 3 bases from J; bases unmatched to any gene: 5. The CDR3 is 14 amino acids. The V gene's germline CDR1 is WSHSY and CDR2 SAAADI. The CDR3 loop reads CASRGRDYYNEQFF. CDR3 sequence (DNA): TGCGCCAGCAGGGGGAGGGACTACTACAATGAGCAGTTCTTC.

J is TRBJ2-6 and V is TRBV28; D uncertain. The CDR3 totals 16 residues. Germline V lookup: CDR1 MDHEN, CDR2 SYDVKM. V dropped 4 bases and J dropped 0 bases, with 10 bases sitting between them. The CDR3 here is CASSSGRHSGANVLTF. CDR3 sequence (DNA): TGTGCCAGCAGTTCTGGCAGACACTCTGGGGCCAACGTCCTGACTTTC.

The chain joins TRBV11-2 to TRBJ2-7, with TRBD2 as a possible D gene (5 bases). The CDR3 consists of 13 residues. V shed 6 bases and J shed 2 bases, with 11 bases lying between them. CDR1 and CDR2 (germline): SGHAT, FQNNGV. CDR3 in DNA: TGTGCCAGCAGAAGGAGCGGTGCCTACGAGCAGTACTTC. Protein product: CASRRSGAYEQYF.

This clone was observed a handful of times. The chain carries TRBV9 and TRBJ1-1; D is uncertain. V shed 0 bases and J shed 4 bases, with 7 bases lying between them. Germline values: CDR1 SGDLS, CDR2 YYNGEE. The CDR3 runs 13 residues. DNA of the CDR3: TGTGCCAGCAGCGTAGCTCCCGGCACTGAAGCTTTCTTT. Its protein is CASSVAPGTEAFF.

The V and J genes are TRBV5-1 and TRBJ1-1; D is ambiguous. CDR1 SGHRS and CDR2 YFSETQ come from the germline V gene. This CDR3 has 15 residues. Trimming left V 0 bases short and J 0 bases short, with 9 bases between. CDR3: CASSLAEGLNTEAFF. DNA of the CDR3: TGCGCCAGCAGCTTGGCCGAGGGTCTGAACACTGAAGCTTTCTTT.

The chain combines TRBV11-3 with TRBJ2-5; D perhaps matches TRBD1 (6 bases). Trimming removed 5 bases at V and 8 bases at J, with 12 bases between. Germline V gives CDR1 SGHNT, CDR2 YENEEA. This CDR3 has 12 residues. CDR3 loop: CASSPEGVTQYF. As DNA, the CDR3 is TGTGCCAGCAGCCCCGAGGGGGTAACCCAGTACTTC.

This chain joins TRBV6-5 and TRBJ2-7; 9 nucleotides align to TRBD1. In germline, CDR1 is MNHEY, CDR2 SVGAGI. The CDR3 runs 14 residues. V lost 5 bases to trimming and J lost 3 bases; unmatched junction nucleotides: 5. This CDR3 reads CASSIGQGLYEQYF. CDR3 nucleotide sequence: TGTGCCAGCAGTATCGGACAGGGGCTCTACGAGCAGTACTTC.

The chain links TRBV6-5 to TRBJ1-2; TRBD1 matches 9 bases. This CDR3 comprises 13 residues. Germline values: CDR1 MNHEY, CDR2 SVGAGI. V trimming: 10 bases; J trimming: 3 bases; junction bases outside the gene matches: 6. The CDR3 DNA reads TGTGCCACGACCGGGACAGGGTACTATGGCTACACCTTC. Translated: CATTGTGYYGYTF.

The V gene is TRBV5-1, the J gene TRBJ2-2, with 15 bases identical to TRBD2. This CDR3 contains 17 residues. The V and J ends lost 4 bases and 5 bases, in that order; junction bases with no gene match: 6. Germline-derived CDR1 and CDR2 are SGHRS and YFSETQ. The CDR3, as DNA: TGCGCCAGCAGCGCCCGGACTAGCGGGGGGGAAACCGGGGAGCTGTTTTTT. Protein product: CASSARTSGGETGELFF.

The gene calls are TRBV7-9 and TRBJ2-1; D remains ambiguous. This CDR3 contains 14 residues. The germline V gene encodes CDR1 SEHNR and CDR2 FQNEAQ (reference sequence). Trimming took off 3 bases at V and 1 base at J, with 7 bases between the two ends. CDR3 in amino acids: CASSLTQSYNEQFF. CDR3 in DNA: TGTGCCAGCAGCTTGACACAGTCCTACAATGAGCAGTTCTTC.

V is TRBV4-1 and J is TRBJ2-7; 12 positions agree with TRBD2. V shed 4 bases and J 6 bases; nucleotides not matched to a gene: 13. The CDR3 extends over 17 amino acids. CDR1 MGHRA and CDR2 YSYEKL come from the germline V gene. DNA of the CDR3: TGCGCCAGCAGCCTAGAGCTAGCGGGAGGGCCCGGGAGCGAGCAGTACTTC. Its protein product is CASSLELAGGPGSEQYF.

The genes are TRBV9 and TRBJ2-1, with 8 bases aligning to TRBD2. This CDR3 is 15 amino acids long. Germline V gene lookup returns CDR1 SGDLS and CDR2 YYNGEE. V gave up 4 bases and J gave up 5 bases; unmatched junction bases: 8. CDR3 DNA sequence: TGTGCCAGCAGCAGCGGGACTAGGGGGGACAATGAGCAGTTCTTC. It specifies CASSSGTRGDNEQFF.

The genes are TRBV28 and TRBJ2-1; TRBD1 might be the D (5 bases). V was trimmed by 7 bases and J by 5 bases, leaving 12 bases between them. This CDR3 contains 13 residues. Per the germline V gene, CDR1 is MDHEN and CDR2 is SYDVKM. The DNA for the CDR3 is TGTGCCAGCATCACTTCAGGGCACAATGAGCAGTTCTTC. Translated: CASITSGHNEQFF.

The chain employs TRBV11-3 and TRBJ2-7; 8 bases align to TRBD2. The CDR3 length is 16 residues. Germline V lookup: CDR1 SGHNT, CDR2 YENEEA. V shed 1 base, J shed 2 bases, and the junction held 7 bases outside the gene matches. The CDR3 DNA reads TGTGCCAGCAGCTTAGGGGCTAGCGGGCCTCCCTACGAGCAGTACTTC. It codes for CASSLGASGPPYEQYF.

This clone was recorded a few times. The J gene is TRBJ1-5, the V gene TRBV10-1, with D uncertain. Germline V lookup: CDR1 WNHNN, CDR2 SYGVQD (reference sequence). The V end was cut by 0 bases, the J end by 10 bases, with 10 bases between. The length of the CDR3 is 13 residues. CDR3 sequence: CASSESAAGPQHF. DNA of the CDR3: TGCGCCAGCAGTGAGTCTGCCGCGGGACCCCAGCATTTT.

V and J are TRBV7-2 and TRBJ2-7; D remains ambiguous. From germline, CDR1 is SGHTA and CDR2 FQGNSA. V lost 5 bases to trimming and J lost 1 base, with 12 bases between them. The CDR3 runs to 14 residues. CDR3 sequence (DNA): TGTGCCAGCAGCCCATTAGCTACATCCTACGAGCAGTACTTC. This sequence encodes CASSPLATSYEQYF.

The chain links TRBV29-1 to TRBJ2-1; D not resolved. The CDR3 spans 13 residues. Germline CDR1 and CDR2: SQVTM and ANQGSEA. Deletions cut 4 bases from V and 1 base from J, with 8 bases between. CDR3 loop: CSVGFSSYNEQFF. Here the CDR3 DNA reads TGCAGCGTTGGGTTTAGTTCCTACAATGAGCAGTTCTTC.

This clone occurred a few times. The V call is TRBV7-3, the J call TRBJ2-7, with D perhaps matching TRBD2 (6 bases). Trimming pared 8 bases from V and 0 bases from J, leaving 20 bases between. Germline V gene sequence: CDR1 SGHTA, CDR2 FQGTGA. The CDR3 totals 16 residues. The CDR3 coding sequence is TGTGCCAGCCTCCCCCACACGGGGGTGAGCTCCTACGAGCAGTACTTC. It encodes CASLPHTGVSSYEQYF.

The rearrangement uses TRBV7-2 and TRBJ1-1; D call uncertain. Germline assignment: CDR1 SGHTA and CDR2 FQGNSA. Trimming removed 3 bases at V and 6 bases at J, with 11 bases between. The CDR3 runs to 13 residues. CDR3 DNA sequence: TGTGCCAGCAGCTTCGAGACCGGGTCTGAAGCTTTCTTT. Protein: CASSFETGSEAFF.

V is TRBV4-1 and J is TRBJ2-3; 7 nucleotides agree with TRBD2. V was clipped by 1 base and J by 0 bases; unmatched bases: 10. Germline loops: CDR1 MGHRA, CDR2 YSYEKL. There are 18 residues in the CDR3. CDR3 sequence (DNA): TGCGCCAGCAGCCAAGTGCCTAGCGGAAATCCTAGCACAGATACGCAGTATTTT. Its protein is CASSQVPSGNPSTDTQYF.